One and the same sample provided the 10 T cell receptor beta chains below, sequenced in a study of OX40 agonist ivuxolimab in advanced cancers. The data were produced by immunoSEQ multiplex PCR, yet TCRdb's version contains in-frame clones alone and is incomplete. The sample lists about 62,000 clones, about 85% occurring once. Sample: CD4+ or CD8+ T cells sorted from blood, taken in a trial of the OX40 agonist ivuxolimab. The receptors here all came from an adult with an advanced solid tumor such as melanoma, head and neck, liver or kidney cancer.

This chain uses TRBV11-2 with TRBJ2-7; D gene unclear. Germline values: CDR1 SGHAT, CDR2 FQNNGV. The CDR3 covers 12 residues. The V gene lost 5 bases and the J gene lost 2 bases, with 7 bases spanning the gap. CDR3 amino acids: CASSPQPYEQYF. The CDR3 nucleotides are TGTGCCAGCAGCCCCCAGCCCTACGAGCAGTACTTC. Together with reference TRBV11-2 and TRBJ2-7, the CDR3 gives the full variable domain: EAGVAQSPRYKIIEKRQSVAFWCNPISGHATLYWYQQILGQGPKLLIQFQNNGVVDDSQLPKDRFSAERLKGVDSTLKIQPAKLEDSAVYLCASSPQPYEQYFGPGTRLTVT.

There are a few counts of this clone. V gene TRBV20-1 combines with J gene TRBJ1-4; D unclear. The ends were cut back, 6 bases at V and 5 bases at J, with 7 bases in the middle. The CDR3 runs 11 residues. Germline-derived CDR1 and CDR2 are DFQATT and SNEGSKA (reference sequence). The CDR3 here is CSAGYNEKLFF. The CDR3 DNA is TGCAGTGCAGGATACAATGAAAAACTGTTTTTT.

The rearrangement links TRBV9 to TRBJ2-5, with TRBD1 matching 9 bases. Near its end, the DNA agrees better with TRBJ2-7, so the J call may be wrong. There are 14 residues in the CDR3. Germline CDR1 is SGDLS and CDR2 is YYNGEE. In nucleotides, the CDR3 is TGTGCCAGCAGTGCCGGGACAGGGCTCTACGAGCAGTACTTC. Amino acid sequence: CASSAGTGLYEQYF.

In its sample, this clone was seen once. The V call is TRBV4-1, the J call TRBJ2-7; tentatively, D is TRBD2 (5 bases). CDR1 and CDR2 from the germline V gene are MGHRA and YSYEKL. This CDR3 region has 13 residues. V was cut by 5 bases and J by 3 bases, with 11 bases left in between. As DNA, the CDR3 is TGCGCCAGCAGCTTCCGGGAATTCTACGAGCAGTACTTC. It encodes CASSFREFYEQYF.

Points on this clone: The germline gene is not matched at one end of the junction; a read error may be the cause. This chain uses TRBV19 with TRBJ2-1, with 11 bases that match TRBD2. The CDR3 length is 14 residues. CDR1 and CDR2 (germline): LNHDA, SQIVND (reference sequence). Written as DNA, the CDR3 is TGTGCCAGTAGCATAGCGGGAGGGCCAGTCGAGCAGTTCTTC. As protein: CASSIAGGPVEQFF.

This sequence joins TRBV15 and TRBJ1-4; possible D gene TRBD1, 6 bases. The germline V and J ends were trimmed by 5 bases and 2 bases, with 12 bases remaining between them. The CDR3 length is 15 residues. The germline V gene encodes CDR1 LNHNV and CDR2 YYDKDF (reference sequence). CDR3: CATSRGGATNEKLFF. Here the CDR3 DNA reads TGTGCCACCAGCCGCGGGGGGGCGACTAATGAAAAACTGTTTTTT.

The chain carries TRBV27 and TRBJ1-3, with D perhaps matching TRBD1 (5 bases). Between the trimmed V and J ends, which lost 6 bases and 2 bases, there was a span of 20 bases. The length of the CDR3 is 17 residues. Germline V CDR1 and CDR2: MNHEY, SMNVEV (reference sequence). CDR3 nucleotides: TGTGCCAGCAGCCCTCGGAGGGGTCAACTAGCTGGAAACACCATATATTTT. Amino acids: CASSPRRGQLAGNTIYF.

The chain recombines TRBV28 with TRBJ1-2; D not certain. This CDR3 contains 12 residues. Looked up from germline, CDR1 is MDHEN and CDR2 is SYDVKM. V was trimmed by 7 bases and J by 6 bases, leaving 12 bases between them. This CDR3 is CASTGWGDGYTF. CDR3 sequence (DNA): TGTGCCAGCACCGGGTGGGGAGATGGCTACACCTTC.

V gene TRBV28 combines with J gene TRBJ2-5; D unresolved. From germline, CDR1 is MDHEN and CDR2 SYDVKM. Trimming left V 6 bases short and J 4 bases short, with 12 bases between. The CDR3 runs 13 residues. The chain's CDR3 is CASRFGWGETQYF. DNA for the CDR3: TGTGCCAGCAGGTTTGGATGGGGAGAGACCCAGTACTTC.

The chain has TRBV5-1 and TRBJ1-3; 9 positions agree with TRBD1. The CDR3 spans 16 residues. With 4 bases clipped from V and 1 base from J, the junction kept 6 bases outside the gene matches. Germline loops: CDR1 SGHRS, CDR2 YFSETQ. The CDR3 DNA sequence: TGCGCCAGCAGCCTTGACGGGACAGGGTCTGGAAACACCATATATTTT. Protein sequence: CASSLDGTGSGNTIYF.